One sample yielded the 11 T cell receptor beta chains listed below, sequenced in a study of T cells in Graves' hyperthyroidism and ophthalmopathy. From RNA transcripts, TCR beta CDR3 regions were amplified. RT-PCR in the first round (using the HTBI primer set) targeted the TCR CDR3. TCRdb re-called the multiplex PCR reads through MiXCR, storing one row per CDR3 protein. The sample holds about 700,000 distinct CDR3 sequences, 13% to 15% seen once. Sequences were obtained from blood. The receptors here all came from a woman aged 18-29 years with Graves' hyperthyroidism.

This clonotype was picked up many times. The CDR3 region has the DNA TGTGCCAGCAGCTTTGGAGGGGACCATGAGCAGTTCTTC. Translation: CASSFGGDHEQFF. The chain joins TRBV7-8 to TRBJ2-1; TRBD2 might be the D (6 bases). V lost 3 bases, J lost 8 bases, and 11 bases lay in between. Germline assignment: CDR1 SGHVS and CDR2 FQNEAQ. The CDR3 totals 13 residues.

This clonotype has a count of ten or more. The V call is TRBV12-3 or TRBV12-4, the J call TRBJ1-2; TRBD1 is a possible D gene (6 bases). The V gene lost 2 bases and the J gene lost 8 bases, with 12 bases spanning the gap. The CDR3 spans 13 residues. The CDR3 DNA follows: TGTGCCAGCAGTTTAAGGGGGAGAGGCGGCTACACCTTC. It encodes CASSLRGRGGYTF.

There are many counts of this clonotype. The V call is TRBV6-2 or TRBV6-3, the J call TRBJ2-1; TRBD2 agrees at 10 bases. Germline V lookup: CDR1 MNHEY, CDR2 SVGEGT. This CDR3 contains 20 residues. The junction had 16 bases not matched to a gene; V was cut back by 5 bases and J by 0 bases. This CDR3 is CASSLKREGSMWSSYNEQFF. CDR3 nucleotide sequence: TGTGCCAGCAGTCTCAAGCGGGAGGGCTCAATGTGGAGCTCCTACAATGAGCAGTTCTTC.

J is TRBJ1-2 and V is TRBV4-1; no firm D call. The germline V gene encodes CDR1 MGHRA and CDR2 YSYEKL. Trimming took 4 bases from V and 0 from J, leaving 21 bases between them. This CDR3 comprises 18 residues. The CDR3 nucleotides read TGCGCCAGCAGCCTAGCAACCTCTTTGACACGAACTAACTATGGCTACACCTTC. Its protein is CASSLATSLTRTNYGYTF.

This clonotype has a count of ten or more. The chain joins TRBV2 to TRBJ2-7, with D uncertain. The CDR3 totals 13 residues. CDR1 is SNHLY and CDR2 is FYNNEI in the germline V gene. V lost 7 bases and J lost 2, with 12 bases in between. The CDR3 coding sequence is TGTGCCAGCATCGTCTCAGAACCCTACGAGCAGTACTTC. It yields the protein CASIVSEPYEQYF.

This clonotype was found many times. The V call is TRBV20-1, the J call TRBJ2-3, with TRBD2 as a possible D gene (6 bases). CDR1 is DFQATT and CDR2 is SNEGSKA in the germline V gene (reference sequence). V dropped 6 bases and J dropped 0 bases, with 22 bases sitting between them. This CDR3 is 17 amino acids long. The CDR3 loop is CSAPRETVFISTDTQYF. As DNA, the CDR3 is TGCAGTGCCCCCCGGGAGACAGTTTTTATCAGCACAGATACGCAGTATTTT.

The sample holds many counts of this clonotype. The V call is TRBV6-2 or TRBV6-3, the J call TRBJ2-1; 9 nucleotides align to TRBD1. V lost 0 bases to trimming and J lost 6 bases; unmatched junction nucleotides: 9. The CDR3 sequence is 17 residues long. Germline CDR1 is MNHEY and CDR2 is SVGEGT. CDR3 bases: TGTGCCAGCAGTTACTCTCTGGGACAGGGAAGGGGCAATGAGCAGTTCTTC. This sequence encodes CASSYSLGQGRGNEQFF.

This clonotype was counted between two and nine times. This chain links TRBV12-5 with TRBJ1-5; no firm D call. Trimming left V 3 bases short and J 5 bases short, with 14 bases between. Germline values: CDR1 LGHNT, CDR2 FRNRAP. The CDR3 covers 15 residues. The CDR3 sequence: CASGFIRRAYQPQHF. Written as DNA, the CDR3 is TGTGCTAGTGGTTTTATCCGTAGGGCCTATCAGCCCCAGCATTTT.

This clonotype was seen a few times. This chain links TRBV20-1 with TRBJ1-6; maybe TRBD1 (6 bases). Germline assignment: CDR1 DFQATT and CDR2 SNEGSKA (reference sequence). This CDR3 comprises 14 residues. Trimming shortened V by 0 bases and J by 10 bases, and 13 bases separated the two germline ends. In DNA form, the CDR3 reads TGCAGTGCTAGAGACAGACAGGATGCCTCACCCCTCCACTTT. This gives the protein CSARDRQDASPLHF.

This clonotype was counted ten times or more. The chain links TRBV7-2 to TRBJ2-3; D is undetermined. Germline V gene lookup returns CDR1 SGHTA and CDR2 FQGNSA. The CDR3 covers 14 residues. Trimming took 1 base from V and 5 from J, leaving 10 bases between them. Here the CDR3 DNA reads TGTGCCAGCAGCTTAGGGAATTTAGGAGATACGCAGTATTTT. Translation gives CASSLGNLGDTQYF.

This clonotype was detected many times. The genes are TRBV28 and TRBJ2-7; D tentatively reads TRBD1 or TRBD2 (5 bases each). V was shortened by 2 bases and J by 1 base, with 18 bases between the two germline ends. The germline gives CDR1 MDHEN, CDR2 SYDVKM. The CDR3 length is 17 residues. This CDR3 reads CASSLALRAGNSYEQYF. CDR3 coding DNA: TGTGCCAGCAGTTTAGCCTTGAGGGCAGGGAATTCCTACGAGCAGTACTTC.